This is a list of T cell receptor beta chains from one sample in a study of T cell responses to AZD1222 COVID-19 vaccine. Only in-frame clones appear in the TCRdb table, and some are missing; sequencing was by immunoSEQ multiplex PCR. The table shows about 150,000 clones, with about nine tenths occurring only once. Sample: peripheral blood, taken 28 days after the second AZD1222 dose. The receptor set was obtained from an adult who received the AZD1222 COVID-19 vaccine. Each CDR3 is given without its conserved first and last residue. The D gene is left open where the match is weak.

j_call,v_call,d_call,cdr3_aa
TRBJ2-1,TRBV15,TRBD1,ATSRDLGTGGGKTYNEQF
TRBJ1-2,TRBV28,.,ASITSTASRGGYT
TRBJ2-5,TRBV24-1,.,ATSDRSDGGGETQY
TRBJ1-6,TRBV28,.,ASSPRRGSNSPLH
TRBJ2-7,TRBV28,.,ASSLFRGEQY
TRBJ1-5,TRBV28,.,ASSLSIQGMNYNQPQH
TRBJ2-3,TRBV14,.,ASSPLLASLDTQY
TRBJ1-2,TRBV6-5,.,ASRGPNYGYT
TRBJ2-5,TRBV18,TRBD2,ASSSTRVAGVQLQETQY
TRBJ2-3,TRBV30,.,AWTRATDTQY
TRBJ1-3,TRBV5-1,.,ASSFQGENTIY
TRBJ2-3,TRBV5-4,.,ASSPTDYFTDTQY
TRBJ2-1,TRBV28,.,ASSLWTTYNEQF
TRBJ2-5,TRBV11-2,TRBD1,ASSPGQGQETQY
TRBJ1-2,TRBV28,TRBD1,ASLSLGQAYGYT
TRBJ1-1,TRBV7-2,.,ASSWAGSRGTEAF
TRBJ1-4,TRBV7-9,.,ASSPIGTEKLF
TRBJ1-2,TRBV6-1,.,ASSEIYGYT
TRBJ1-1,TRBV19,.,ASRRQPVMNTEAF
TRBJ2-1,TRBV6-5,TRBD2,ACRLAGAHNEQF
TRBJ2-5,TRBV27,.,ASSPGGETQY
TRBJ2-5,TRBV28,TRBD1,ASSSGTGGKKETQY